The rows below give T cell receptor beta chains drawn from one sample of a study of blood T cell repertoires in COVID-19. Data came from immunoSEQ multiplex PCR; TCRdb stores just in-frame clones and leaves some out. The repertoire holds hundreds of thousands of clones, about 87% seen once, with 6.9% in the top ten. Sample: peripheral blood. The receptors originated from a woman under 40 who had recovered from COVID-19. The conserved cysteine and the conserved F or W are not part of the CDR3 here. Each record gives: V gene, J gene, CDR3 length, clone size, CDR3 protein. A row's size may be missing; if present it is once, few, many or a size class.

>TRBV30|TRBJ2-5|11|-
AWIQGNQETQY
>TRBV5-1|TRBJ1-2|17|-
ASSLTIRPGTGGGYGYT
>TRBV5-4|TRBJ1-2|13|few
ASSSPRGIENGYT
>TRBV13|TRBJ1-4|13|-
ASSLRGTGNEKLF
>TRBV5-1|TRBJ1-1|10|-
ASSSGQSHGF
>TRBV30|TRBJ2-5|12|-
AWSKPRGHETQY
>TRBV24-1|TRBJ2-1|15|-
ATSDFKQGVPYNEQF
>TRBV7-2|TRBJ1-1|12|-
ASSLWTGGAEAF
>TRBV2|TRBJ1-1|10|-
ASSIRKTEAF
>TRBV9|TRBJ1-2|11|-
ASSVARDYGYT
>TRBV23-1|TRBJ2-7|15|once
ASSQSTGGKESYEQY
>TRBV5-4|TRBJ2-7|11|-
ASSQRTGGFRY
>TRBV9|TRBJ2-1|13|-
ASSVASVAGIEQF
>TRBV11-2|TRBJ1-2|15|-
ASSLRLGTGQFYGYT
>TRBV2|TRBJ1-1|11|once
ASSPQVNTEAF
>TRBV3-1/TRBV3-2|TRBJ1-1|11|-
ASSQGHRTEAF
>TRBV29-1|TRBJ1-2|11|-
SVESAAGRGYT
>TRBV2|TRBJ1-2|10|-
AKKTGEDGYT
>TRBV6-5|TRBJ1-2|12|-
ASSFGTGNYGYT
>TRBV29-1|TRBJ2-7|11|few
SAGTGEGAEQY
>TRBV5-4|TRBJ1-6|13|-
ASSMPDRGGSPLH
>TRBV18|TRBJ1-1|11|-
ASSLATGTEAF
>TRBV27|TRBJ1-6|10|-
ASRNRDSPLH
>TRBV2|TRBJ2-1|13|-
ASMGEMDTYNEQF
>TRBV7-6|TRBJ2-7|13|-
ASSLVGQGMYEQY
>TRBV7-6|TRBJ2-6|14|-
ASSEGGNSGANVLT
>TRBV5-1|TRBJ1-4|14|-
ASSSALTGTNEKLF
>TRBV19|TRBJ1-5|14|-
ASSIQGRRGNQPQH
>TRBV5-1|TRBJ2-2|12|-
ASSLDQSTGELF
>TRBV3-1/TRBV3-2|TRBJ2-3|14|-
ASSQAQAKVLYTQY
>TRBV27|TRBJ1-2|12|-
ASGGQGAFRGYT
>TRBV27|TRBJ2-7|11|once
ASSSFDKGEQY
>TRBV5-1|TRBJ2-1|12|once
ASSSGTNYNEQF
>TRBV9|TRBJ1-2|11|-
ASSAVLGGGYT
>TRBV7-2|TRBJ2-1|14|-
ASSLGLAGGSDEQF
>TRBV5-1|TRBJ2-7|12|once
ASSPASGGYEQY
>TRBV4-2|TRBJ1-2|13|-
ASSQDAGPNYGYT
>TRBV7-3|TRBJ1-1|16|-
ASSFYGTETLWVTEAF
>TRBV5-1|TRBJ1-2|15|-
ASSLGPGQKLFYGYT
>TRBV9|TRBJ1-2|14|-
ASSVARDRGTYGYT
>TRBV3-1/TRBV3-2|TRBJ2-1|16|-
ASSQNRWLAGRENEQF
>TRBV2|TRBJ1-1|12|-
ASSREMKNTEAF
>TRBV5-6|TRBJ1-2|12|-
ASNLGAVGYGYT
>TRBV3-1/TRBV3-2|TRBJ1-1|12|-
ASSRSGGLTEAF
>TRBV7-8|TRBJ2-7|14|-
ASSPRTAFLGYEQY
>TRBV9|TRBJ2-3|14|-
ASSTGLAGETDTQY
>TRBV28|TRBJ1-2|10|-
AIFRDLEGYT
>TRBV7-9|TRBJ1-2|12|few
ASSFWEGSGGYT
>TRBV2|TRBJ2-7|13|-
ASSDWDRNSYEQY